This T cell receptor beta chain is drawn from a study of yellow fever vaccine responses in identical twins. A single record per CDR3 protein comes from TCRdb applying MiXCR to the RT-PCR reads. Of around 5,800 distinct CDR3 sequences listed, 50% to 80% were seen once; the top ten hold under 4.5%. Study-wide results and caveats: A vaccine T cell response that seemed partly convergent and partly personalized was reported in twins.

Germline V gene sequence: CDR1 SGHTA, CDR2 FQGNSA. V was clipped by 6 bases and J by 6 bases, with 11 bases between them. The CDR3 spans 12 residues. As for this clonotype: Its antigen is unknown.

The receptor's source is a woman between 18 and 30 years old who received the yellow fever vaccine. The genes are TRBV7-2 and TRBJ2-5; D is perhaps TRBD1 (6 bases). The sequencing used T cells from blood (PBMCs), unsorted or a sorted subset (not recorded which), collected before or after yellow fever vaccination (not recorded which). As DNA, the CDR3 is TGTGCCAGCAGTCAACAGGGACAGACCCAGTACTTC. It codes for CASSQQGQTQYF.